What follows are 7 T cell receptor beta chains derived from one specimen sequenced in a study of shared clonotypes between healthy human individuals. Data came from immunoSEQ multiplex PCR; TCRdb stores just in-frame clones and leaves some out. The data show about 2.1 million clones, around 95% seen once. As defined, naive CD8 cells were CD45RO-negative and positively selected for CCR7, with terminally differentiated effector memory CD45RA+ cells excluded. Sequenced input: naive CD8+ T cells from PBMCs. All receptors derive from a man aged 18 to 29 in good health. Some clones in this sample may be carry-over from other donors' samples.

The gene calls are TRBV7-3 and TRBJ2-3; 8 nucleotides align to TRBD1. Per germline, CDR1 SGHTA and CDR2 FQGTGA. The CDR3 is made up of 16 amino acids. V trimming: 5 bases; J trimming: 2 bases; junction bases outside the gene matches: 9. The CDR3 coding sequence is TGTGCCAGCAGCCCCTATGGACAGGGATACACAGATACGCAGTATTTT. Protein: CASSPYGQGYTDTQYF.

This sequence joins TRBV5-6 and TRBJ2-7, with a weak D call TRBD2 (6 bases). Germline lookup yields CDR1 SGHDT and CDR2 YYEEEE. CDR3 length: 17 residues. Trimming cost V 4 bases and J 2 bases, with 22 bases left between them. The CDR3: CASSPRDFGTSAYEQYF. The DNA for the CDR3 is TGTGCCAGCAGCCCGCGGGACTTCGGAACCTCCGCCTACGAGCAGTACTTC.

V is TRBV11-2 and J is TRBJ2-7; D unclear. Germline V gene sequence: CDR1 SGHAT, CDR2 FQNNGV. This CDR3 has 15 amino acids. Between the trimmed V and J ends, which lost 0 bases and 2 bases, there was a span of 11 bases. The CDR3 bases are TGTGCCAGCAGCTTAGAAGCCTCATCTACCTACGAGCAGTACTTC. Translation gives CASSLEASSTYEQYF.

This clone was picked up one time. The V call is TRBV7-6, the J call TRBJ2-2; no firm D call. Germline assignment: CDR1 SGHVS and CDR2 FNYEAQ. The CDR3 length is 16 residues. Trimming cost V 1 base and J 3 bases, with 12 bases left between them. CDR3 protein: CASSLEFMGYTGELFF. CDR3 nucleotide sequence: TGTGCCAGCAGCTTAGAATTTATGGGGTACACCGGGGAGCTGTTTTTT.

To note about this clone: This sample includes further DNA sequences coding for the same CDR3. The chain links TRBV5-6 to TRBJ2-7; D is unresolved. Per germline, CDR1 SGHDT and CDR2 YYEEEE. The CDR3 is 14 residues long. V gave up 0 bases and J gave up 2 bases, with 9 bases separating them. For the CDR3, the DNA is TGTGCCAGCAGCTTGGGGGTAGGAGCCTACGAGCAGTACTTC. It yields the protein CASSLGVGAYEQYF.

Remarks on this clone: Other nucleotide sequences from this sample produce the same CDR3. The rearrangement uses TRBV7-9 and TRBJ2-5; D is perhaps TRBD2 (6 bases). The V and J ends lost 1 base and 5 bases respectively, with 11 bases between them. CDR3 size: 14 residues. Germline V gives CDR1 SEHNR, CDR2 FQNEAQ (reference sequence). DNA for the CDR3: TGTGCCAGCAGCTTAGGCGGGGTCGGGGAGACCCAGTACTTC. Encoded protein: CASSLGGVGETQYF.

This chain links TRBV27 with TRBJ1-2; 8 bases line up with TRBD1. Germline lookup yields CDR1 MNHEY and CDR2 SMNVEV (reference sequence). Losses at the gene ends were 4 bases for V and 6 bases for J; bases not matched to a gene: 7. This CDR3 is built from 14 residues. In DNA, the CDR3 is TGTGCCAGCAGTTCGGATCGGACAGGGAATGGCTACACCTTC. It codes for CASSSDRTGNGYTF.